This TCR beta chain was sequenced during a study of T cells after somatic rescue of genetic block. CDR1 is MNHEY and CDR2 is SVGAGI in the germline V gene. The CDR3 is 14 amino acids. V dropped 10 bases and J dropped 1 base, with 15 bases sitting between them. The protocol was immunoSEQ multiplex PCR, while the TCRdb copy is restricted to in-frame clones and leaves out a portion. The table has 110,000 or so clones, 75% to 95% seen once. This sequence joins TRBV6-5 and TRBJ2-3; D tentatively fits TRBD1 or TRBD2 (5 bases each). The sequence was collected from a woman aged 18-29 years. Specimen: peripheral blood mononuclear cells (PBMCs). The CDR3 DNA is TGTGCCACGTTTCGACGGGGCCGCACAGATACGCAGTATTTT. It yields the protein CATFRRGRTDTQYF.